These 11 T cell receptor beta chains share one sample of origin, sequenced in a study of cytomegalovirus exposure and HLA in healthy donors (dated by TCRdb to about 2017). Preparation of the library involved the immunoSEQ multiplex PCR assay. The multiplex PCR relied on a mix of 60 forward primers for TCR Vbeta segments and 13 reverse primers for TCR Jbeta segments. This is the immuneACCESS table as TCRdb keeps it, with only in-frame sequences that have V and J called. A part of the clones is gone; compared with another copy, unresolved V genes explain less than half, and the rest is unexplained. Recorded for this sample are about 200,000 clones; roughly 80% of them occurred a single time. In total, the top ten clones hold around 1.4% of the sample. The material sequenced was PBMCs. These receptors were collected from a woman in her 50s in good health and CMV-seronegative.

V usage is TRBV4-3 and J usage is TRBJ2-7; TRBD2 matches 8 bases. The CDR3 extends over 16 amino acids. The junction had 6 bases not matched to a gene; V was cut back by 2 bases and J by 0 bases. The V gene's germline CDR1 is LGHNA and CDR2 YSLEER. This chain's CDR3 is CASSQPRGGSSYEQYF. CDR3 DNA: TGCGCCAGCAGCCAACCTCGGGGGGGTTCCTCCTACGAGCAGTACTTC.

The chain uses TRBV9 and TRBJ2-5, with TRBD2 matching 11 bases. Germline V gene sequence: CDR1 SGDLS, CDR2 YYNGEE. The CDR3 runs 14 residues. V shed 4 bases and J 4 bases; nucleotides not matched to a gene: 3. The CDR3 reads CASSPGTSGETQYF. As DNA, the CDR3 is TGTGCCAGCAGCCCGGGGACTAGCGGAGAGACCCAGTACTTC.

The chain links TRBV27 to TRBJ2-1; no firm D call. Trimming stripped 3 bases from V and 10 bases from J, with 10 bases between. The CDR3 has 12 amino acids. Germline lookup yields CDR1 MNHEY and CDR2 SMNVEV (reference sequence). The CDR3 spells CASSFPFGEQFF. The CDR3 DNA sequence: TGTGCCAGCAGTTTCCCCTTCGGGGAGCAGTTCTTC.

The chain links TRBV5-1 to TRBJ2-4, with D possibly being TRBD1 (7 bases). The CDR3 is 14 amino acids. Trimming pared 4 bases from V and 2 bases from J, leaving 10 bases between. The V gene's germline CDR1 is SGHRS and CDR2 YFSETQ. The CDR3 sequence is CASSQGGTKNIQYF. DNA for the CDR3: TGCGCCAGCAGCCAGGGGGGAACCAAAAACATTCAGTACTTC.

The J gene is TRBJ1-2, the V gene TRBV4-2, with D possibly being TRBD1 (5 bases). Germline V CDR1 and CDR2: LGHNA, YNFKEQ. The CDR3 sequence is 16 residues long. V was trimmed by 0 bases and J by 7 bases, leaving 18 bases between them. In DNA, the CDR3 is TGTGCCAGCAGCCAAGATCAGGGAGGGCGTCAGGGTGGCTACACCTTC. Translation gives CASSQDQGGRQGGYTF.

The chain uses TRBV6-5 and TRBJ2-3; TRBD2 aligns across 10 bases. V trimming: 7 bases; J trimming: 5 bases; junction bases outside the gene matches: 9. Germline CDR1 reads MNHEY; CDR2 reads SVGAGI. There are 15 residues in the CDR3. The CDR3 nucleotides read TGTGCCAGCACGAAAGCGGGAGGGCCGGTAGATACGCAGTATTTT. This codes for CASTKAGGPVDTQYF.

V is TRBV15 and J is TRBJ1-1, with D hard to call. The germline V gene has CDR1 LNHNV and CDR2 YYDKDF (reference sequence). The CDR3 totals 14 residues. The ends were cut back, 1 base at V and 3 bases at J, with 9 bases in the middle. The CDR3 DNA sequence: TGTGCCACCAGCAGAGGGTTTTCGGACACTGAAGCTTTCTTT. Amino acid sequence: CATSRGFSDTEAFF.

The V gene is TRBV5-6, the J gene TRBJ1-1; possible D gene TRBD1, 5 bases. The CDR3 totals 16 residues. The germline V gene encodes CDR1 SGHDT and CDR2 YYEEEE. Trimming shortened V by 3 bases and J by 0 bases, and 15 bases separated the two germline ends. The CDR3 is CASSSRDQEVNTEAFF. The CDR3 DNA is TGTGCCAGCAGCTCCAGGGATCAGGAAGTGAACACTGAAGCTTTCTTT.

The genes are TRBV5-6 and TRBJ2-7; TRBD2 matches at 9 bases. V lost 2 bases, J lost 3 bases, and 9 bases stayed unmatched. The CDR3 covers 16 residues. From germline, CDR1 is SGHDT and CDR2 YYEEEE. The CDR3 coding sequence is TGTGCCAGCAGCTTTCCCGCGCTAGCGGGGCACTACGAGCAGTACTTC. Translating gives CASSFPALAGHYEQYF. Supplemented by reference TRBV5-6 and TRBJ2-7, the full variable domain reads DAGVTQSPTHLIKTRGQQVTLRCSPKSGHDTVSWYQQALGQGPQFIFQYYEEEERQRGNFPDRFSGHQFPNYSSELNVNALLLGDSALYLCASSFPALAGHYEQYFGPGTRLTVT.

The chain joins TRBV19 to TRBJ1-6; TRBD1 aligns across 8 bases. V was clipped by 6 bases and J by 10 bases; unmatched bases: 11. From germline, CDR1 is LNHDA and CDR2 SQIVND (reference sequence). The CDR3 spans 15 residues. CDR3 DNA sequence: TGTGCCAGTAGCTTTACAGGGGGAAGGAACTCACCCCTCCACTTT. Protein: CASSFTGGRNSPLHF.

This clone has just a few counts. This chain links TRBV4-3 with TRBJ1-2, with D hard to call. The germline CDR1 and CDR2 sequences are LGHNA and YSLEER. CDR3 length: 15 amino acids. V dropped 0 bases and J dropped 3 bases, with 11 bases sitting between them. CDR3 nucleotides: TGCGCCAGCAGCCAAGATGTCCGGGGAGACTATGGCTACACCTTC. Translation gives CASSQDVRGDYGYTF.